This TCR beta chain was sequenced in a study of T-cell reconstitution after alpha-beta-depleted transplantation in children. This clonotype appeared many times. Unique molecular identifiers were built into the TCRbeta library. One entry per CDR3 protein, called by TCRdb with MiXCR from the PCR reads. The table records roughly 300,000 distinct CDR3 sequences, more than 8% of them present only once. Germline V gene data show CDR1 as DFQATT and CDR2 as SNEGSKA (reference sequence). The V and J ends lost 2 bases and 3 bases respectively, with 6 bases between them. The CDR3 runs to 12 residues. This chain joins TRBV20-1 and TRBJ2-3; D is uncertain. This receptor was identified in a human donor who donated a stem cell graft to a child with SCID. Sequencing used PBMCs from the stem cell graft donor, obtained from the stem cell graft. CDR3 sequence: CSARPWTDTQYF. CDR3 nucleotides: TGCAGTGCTAGACCTTGGACAGATACGCAGTATTTT.